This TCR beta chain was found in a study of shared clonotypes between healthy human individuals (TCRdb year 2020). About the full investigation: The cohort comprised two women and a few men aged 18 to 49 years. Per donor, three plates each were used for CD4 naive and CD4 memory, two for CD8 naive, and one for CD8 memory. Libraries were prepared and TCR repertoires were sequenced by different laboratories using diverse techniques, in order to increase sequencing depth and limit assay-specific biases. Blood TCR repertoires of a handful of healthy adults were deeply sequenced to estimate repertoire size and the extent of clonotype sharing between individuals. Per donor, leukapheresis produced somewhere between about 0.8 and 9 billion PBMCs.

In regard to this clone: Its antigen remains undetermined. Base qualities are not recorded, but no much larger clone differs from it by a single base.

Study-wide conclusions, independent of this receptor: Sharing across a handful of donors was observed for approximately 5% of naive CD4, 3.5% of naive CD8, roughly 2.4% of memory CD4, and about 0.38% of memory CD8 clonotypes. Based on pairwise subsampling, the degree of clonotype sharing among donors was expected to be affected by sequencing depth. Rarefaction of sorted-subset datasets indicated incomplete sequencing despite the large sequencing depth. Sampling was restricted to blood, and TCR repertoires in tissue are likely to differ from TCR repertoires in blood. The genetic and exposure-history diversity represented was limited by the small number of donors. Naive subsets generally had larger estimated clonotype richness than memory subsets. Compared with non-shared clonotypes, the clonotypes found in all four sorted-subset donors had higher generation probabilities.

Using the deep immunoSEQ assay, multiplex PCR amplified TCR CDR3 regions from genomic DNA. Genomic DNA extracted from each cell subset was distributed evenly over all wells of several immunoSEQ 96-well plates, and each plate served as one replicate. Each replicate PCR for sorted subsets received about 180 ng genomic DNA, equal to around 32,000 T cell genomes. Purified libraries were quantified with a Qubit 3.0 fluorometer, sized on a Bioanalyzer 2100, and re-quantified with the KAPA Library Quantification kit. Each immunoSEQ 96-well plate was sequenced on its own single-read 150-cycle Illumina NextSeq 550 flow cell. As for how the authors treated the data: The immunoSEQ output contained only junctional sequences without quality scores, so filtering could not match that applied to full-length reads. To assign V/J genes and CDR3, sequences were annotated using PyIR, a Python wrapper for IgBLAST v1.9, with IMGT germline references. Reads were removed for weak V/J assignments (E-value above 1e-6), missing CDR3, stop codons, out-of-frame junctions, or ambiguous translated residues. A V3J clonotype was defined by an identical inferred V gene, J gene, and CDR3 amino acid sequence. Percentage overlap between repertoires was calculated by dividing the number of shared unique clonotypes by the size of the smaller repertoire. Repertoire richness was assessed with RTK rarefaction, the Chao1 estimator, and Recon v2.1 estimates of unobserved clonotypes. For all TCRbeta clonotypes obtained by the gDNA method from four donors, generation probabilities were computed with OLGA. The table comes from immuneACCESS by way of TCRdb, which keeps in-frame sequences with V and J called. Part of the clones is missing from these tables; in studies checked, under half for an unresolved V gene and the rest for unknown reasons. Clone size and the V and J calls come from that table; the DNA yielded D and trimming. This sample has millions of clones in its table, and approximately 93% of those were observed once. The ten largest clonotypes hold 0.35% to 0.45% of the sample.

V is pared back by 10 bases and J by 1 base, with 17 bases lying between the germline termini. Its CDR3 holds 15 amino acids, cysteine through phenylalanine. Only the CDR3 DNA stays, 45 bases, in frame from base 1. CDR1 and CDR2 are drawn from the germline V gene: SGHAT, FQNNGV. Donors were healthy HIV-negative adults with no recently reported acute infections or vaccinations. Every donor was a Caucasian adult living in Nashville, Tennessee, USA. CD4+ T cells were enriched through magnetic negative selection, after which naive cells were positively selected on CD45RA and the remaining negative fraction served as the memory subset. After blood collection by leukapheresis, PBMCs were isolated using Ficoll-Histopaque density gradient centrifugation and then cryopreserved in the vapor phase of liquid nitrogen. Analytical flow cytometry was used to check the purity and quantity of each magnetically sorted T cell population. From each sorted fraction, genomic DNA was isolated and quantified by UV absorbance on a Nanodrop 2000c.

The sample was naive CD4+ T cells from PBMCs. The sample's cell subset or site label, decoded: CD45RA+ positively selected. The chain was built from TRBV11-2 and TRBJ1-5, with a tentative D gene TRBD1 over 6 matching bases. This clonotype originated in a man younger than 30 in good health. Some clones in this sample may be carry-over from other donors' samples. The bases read TGTGCCACATTAGGATTTACAGGGAGCAATCAGCCCCAGCATTTT. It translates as CATLGFTGSNQPQHF.